This T cell receptor beta chain was documented in a study of cytomegalovirus exposure and HLA in healthy donors. Whole-study results and caveats: An analysis done earlier found most TCR beta V segments productive about 90% or about 30% of the time. A classifier reportedly called cytomegalovirus status with high sensitivity and specificity.

PCR was performed using 60 Vbeta and 13 Jbeta primers. Method: immunoSEQ multiplex PCR; TCRdb's copy keeps in-frame clones and lacks some. The sample carries 55,000 or so clones, roughly 82% recorded once. V gave up 7 bases and J gave up 1 base, with 13 bases separating them. The CDR3 runs to 13 residues. Germline V gives CDR1 SQVTM, CDR2 ANQGSEA. The table lists this clone with a few counts. Its antigen is unknown. The rearrangement uses TRBV29-1 and TRBJ1-1; D gene unclear. The clonotype originates from a man aged 30 to 39 in good health and CMV-seronegative. The sample consisted of PBMCs. DNA of the CDR3: TGCAGCGGAGAGGGCCCGTCGAACACTGAAGCTTTCTTT. Protein product: CSGEGPSNTEAFF.